The rows below give T cell receptor beta chains drawn from one sample of a study of T cells after yellow fever vaccination. TCRdb reprocessed the 5' RACE reads via MiXCR and lists one record per CDR3 protein. This table has about 550,000 distinct CDR3 sequences, 19% appearing once. Material: PBMCs, obtained 15 days after the yellow fever booster vaccination. These TCRs come from a man aged 30 to 39 who received the YFV17D yellow fever vaccine. CDR3s leave out the opening cysteine and the closing phenylalanine or tryptophan. The order of the fields is J gene, V gene, CDR3 protein.

j_gene: TRBJ2-5; v_gene: TRBV27; CDR3aa: ASSSLGILETQY
j_gene: TRBJ2-7; v_gene: TRBV20-1; CDR3aa: SAPLPLAGKDEQY
j_gene: TRBJ2-5; v_gene: TRBV15; CDR3aa: ATSKGQGFGRETQY
j_gene: TRBJ1-4; v_gene: TRBV20-1; CDR3aa: SAIDRGRNEKLF
j_gene: TRBJ1-5; v_gene: TRBV27; CDR3aa: ASSPTGQGSNQPQH
j_gene: TRBJ2-7; v_gene: TRBV6-5; CDR3aa: ASSYSGRYYEQY
j_gene: TRBJ2-1; v_gene: TRBV15; CDR3aa: ATSRAHEAYNEPF
j_gene: TRBJ2-2; v_gene: TRBV7-9; CDR3aa: ASSLVGKPGELF
j_gene: TRBJ2-3; v_gene: TRBV2; CDR3aa: ASSEALPGDTQY
j_gene: TRBJ2-2; v_gene: TRBV2; CDR3aa: AGQGAGTGELF
j_gene: TRBJ2-3; v_gene: TRBV29-1; CDR3aa: SVEDLVTSGQTQY
j_gene: TRBJ2-1; v_gene: TRBV21-1; CDR3aa: ASSKVRRDNEQF
j_gene: TRBJ2-7; v_gene: TRBV10-3; CDR3aa: AIRETGGNEQY
j_gene: TRBJ2-5; v_gene: TRBV5-1; CDR3aa: ASSPRTAEGAQY
j_gene: TRBJ2-7; v_gene: TRBV6-2/TRBV6-3; CDR3aa: ASSLTARHEQY
j_gene: TRBJ2-1; v_gene: TRBV6-1; CDR3aa: ASSRPLRSNEQF
j_gene: TRBJ2-3; v_gene: TRBV7-2; CDR3aa: ASSSRGHATDTQY
j_gene: TRBJ2-7; v_gene: TRBV7-9; CDR3aa: ASGVGGSEQY
j_gene: TRBJ2-6; v_gene: TRBV7-3; CDR3aa: ASSRSQVSGANVLT
j_gene: TRBJ2-7; v_gene: TRBV7-2; CDR3aa: ASSSYYEQY
j_gene: TRBJ2-7; v_gene: TRBV25-1; CDR3aa: ASSGSKGARYEQY
j_gene: TRBJ2-3; v_gene: TRBV7-6; CDR3aa: ASSSGTSGGVDTQY
j_gene: TRBJ2-3; v_gene: TRBV28; CDR3aa: ASSLYASGEDTDTQY
j_gene: TRBJ2-2; v_gene: TRBV24-1; CDR3aa: ATSRLAAGELF
j_gene: TRBJ2-7; v_gene: TRBV10-3; CDR3aa: AISAPGRGVGYEQY
j_gene: TRBJ2-1; v_gene: TRBV10-3; CDR3aa: AISESHEQF
j_gene: TRBJ2-7; v_gene: TRBV12-3/TRBV12-4; CDR3aa: ASSWDATQY
j_gene: TRBJ2-7; v_gene: TRBV5-6; CDR3aa: ASSGGTNRLYEQY
j_gene: TRBJ2-1; v_gene: TRBV6-2/TRBV6-3; CDR3aa: ASSRTSGTRGSF
j_gene: TRBJ2-7; v_gene: TRBV3-1; CDR3aa: ASSQDPLTSGSSYEQY
j_gene: TRBJ2-6; v_gene: TRBV7-8; CDR3aa: ASSFRTGLSGANVLT